The TCR beta chain under discussion was sequenced for a study of cytomegalovirus exposure and HLA in healthy donors (dated by TCRdb to about 2017). For the study in its entirety: An earlier analysis of roughly 500 of the donors reported 276 Gb of sequence data and 117 million unique TCR beta sequences obtained from roughly 170 million T cells. Donor age, sex, ethnicity and CMV serostatus were collected together with the repertoire data. Across 300 to 500 genotyped donors of the cohort, an average of roughly 200,000 unique TCR beta nucleotide sequences per donor were sequenced, and roughly 20% of those sequences were non-productive. The T cell repertoires of several hundred subjects were profiled by immunosequencing and related to cytomegalovirus serostatus. Five DR-DQ haplotypes were handled as single units for association and clustering because linkage in the cohort was strong. All discovery cohort repertoires had been generated on a single sequencing platform. Along with the approximately 700-subject first cohort, a separate validation cohort of over a hundred different subjects was used. HLA typing included class I and class II loci at four-digit resolution. To decide whether each TCR beta V gene segment behaved as functional or pseudogenic, an earlier analysis of some 600 of the donors relied on high-throughput TCR beta sequencing. Roughly 290 gigabases of sequencing data and tens of millions of unique TCR sequences made up an early release that covered under 750 HLA-typed donors. The later analysis used no new phenotypic data to find candidate immune exposures, relying instead on TCR beta sequences and their occurrence across donors. Of the 300 to 500 genotyped donors, 75% to 85% were placed in the genetic ancestry cluster associated with self-reported Caucasian donors. A later genetic analysis took genome-wide SNP genotypes for about 55% of the 666 donors and used that subset as a discovery cohort. In a later analysis, previously published TCR beta repertoires from about 670 donors were re-analyzed and high-resolution HLA genotyping was added so that TCR occurrence patterns could be studied. The number of donors typed differed by locus, with roughly 620-630 for A, B, C, DRB1 and DQB1, approximately 500 for DQA1, 600 to 610 for DPA1, and approximately 470 for DPB1. The study combined high-throughput TCR immunosequencing, statistical association of individual TCRs with disease status, and machine learning to predict cytomegalovirus infection status. The study aimed to test whether cataloging public T cell receptors could reveal signatures of past pathogen exposure.

The library was produced with the immunoSEQ multiplex PCR assay. For the multiplex PCR, a mixture combining 60 forward primers for TCR Vbeta segments and 13 reverse primers for TCR Jbeta segments was used. Amplification of the CDR3 region of rearranged TCR beta genes was performed with a multiplex PCR assay on genomic DNA. On the Illumina HiSeq System, the amplified TCR beta libraries were sequenced as 87-base-pair reads. On the study's bioinformatics: In a later analysis, tens of millions of unique TCR beta chains were counted across the 500 to 850 repertoires, and about 10 million of these chains were shared by at least two donors. Raw reads were error-corrected and collapsed into unique sequences by a nearest-neighbor algorithm in which closely related sequences were merged to remove PCR and sequencing errors. V, D and J gene segments were assigned by aligning CDR3 sequences to IMGT reference sequences. For a sequence to be retained, at least a six-nucleotide match to both a V gene segment and a J gene segment was required. Rearrangements were called productive when the CDR3 lacked stop codons and stayed in frame with V and J; all others were non-productive. Following IMGT convention, CDR3 was defined as the stretch from the second conserved V-encoded cysteine to the conserved J-encoded phenylalanine. The earlier analysis of 587 of the donors excluded sequences that lacked an unambiguous match to a single V gene segment. In an earlier analysis of around 590 of the donors, a V segment was called functional when productive rearrangements were above 56.7%, and segregating when the standard deviation between donors exceeded 5%. A statistical classification framework was developed to diagnose cytomegalovirus status using the catalog of TCR beta chain sequences. In a later analysis, V and J genes were assigned by comparing TCR nucleotide sequences against IMGT/GENE-DB human TR gene sequences. A later analysis assigned CDR3 sequences and most-parsimonious VDJ recombination scenarios with the TCRdist pipeline. In a later analysis, each TCR beta chain was defined by its CDR3 amino acid sequence together with its V-gene family, and reads lacking a unique V-gene family were excluded. As a way to deal with suspected cross-contamination and a sequencing artifact, a later analysis dropped nearly 600 nucleotide sequences that were highly shared and had low generation probability. For each public chain, a later analysis derived a clonal expansion index from normalized ranks of inferred template counts within each repertoire. In a later analysis, generation probabilities were computed using a VDJ recombination model fitted to out-of-frame rearrangements, and the results were checked against IGoR. In a later analysis, hypergeometric tests were used to score TCR-TCR, TCR-HLA and TCR-CMV co-occurrence, with a repertoire-size bias correction applied to TCR pairs. A later analysis estimated false discovery rates by permuting HLA or CMV assignments 20 times. In a later analysis, co-occurring TCRs were grouped using DBSCAN, with TCRdist sequence similarity added in when clustering inside HLA-allele-positive subsets. Repertoires with fewer than 30,000 or more than 120,000 public chains, plus five repertoires with anomalous nucleotide sharing, were excluded from co-occurrence clustering. TCRdb provides this immuneACCESS table in a form limited to in-frame rearrangements. Some clones are lacking; in checked studies, under half of them reflect an unresolved V gene, and why the rest are absent is not known. V, J and clone size reflect that table, while D and trimming were determined from the DNA. The sample data list 160,000 or so clones, and 70% to 80% of these were observed just once. Of the sample, approximately 3.7% is held by the ten largest clones.

The cohort was made up of under 800 healthy bone marrow donors. At the time of sampling, all cohort members were nominally healthy, though unrecorded immune exposures were likely present. The donor tested CMV seropositive and was one of the 289 seropositive cohort members. Every donor gave a peripheral blood sample, and the peripheral blood mononuclear cells from that sample were used for TCR beta sequencing. Genomic DNA extraction from the blood cell samples was performed with the Qiagen DNeasy Blood Extraction Kit. Findings and caveats that apply to the study as a whole: A further reported finding was that TCR beta sequences accurately predicted the HLA-A and HLA-B alleles for most subjects in the first cohort. The sequencing pipeline was judged likely to have produced a cluster of highly shared sequence variants as a technical artifact. A later analysis found that most CMV-associated TCR beta chains appeared HLA-restricted, with HLA associations seemingly driven largely by CMV exposure. Presence/absence analyses assumed roughly uniform sequencing depth across donors, an assumption that may not hold. The 87-base-pair reads could not distinguish some IMGT-functional V segments, including TRBV6-2 and TRBV6-3, so those segments were excluded. While some public TCRs were present in many individuals, most TCR sequences turned up only very rarely across donors. The study listed 150 to 200 TCR beta chains as associated with cytomegalovirus. The classifier was reported to diagnose cytomegalovirus status with high specificity and sensitivity in both the original and validation cohorts. Specific HLA alleles were associated with over 15,000 TCR beta sequences at a false discovery rate of 0.05 in a later analysis. According to the authors, the approach could potentially be generalized to other disease states and immunological phenotypes. Several of the top co-occurrence clusters appeared to be linked to parvovirus B19, influenza, CMV and Epstein-Barr virus, according to a later analysis. Correlated functional status among segregating V segments might be attributable to linkage disequilibrium, but an unknown experimental factor could not be ruled out. A later genetic analysis reported fewer N-insertions in productive TCRs among donors in an Asian-associated ancestry cluster than the approximately 670-donor mean. In a later genetic analysis, a missense DCLRE1C variant was associated with V-gene and J-gene trimming of TCR beta chains, and the association was replicated in an independent cohort. For the cohort, immune exposure information was limited to CMV serostatus. In a later analysis, HLA-associated TCR beta chains were found to be more clonally expanded and to have lower generation probabilities than equally common non-associated chains. Broadly in line with IMGT annotations, most TCR beta V segments showed up in productive rearrangements about 87% or about 30% of the time in an earlier analysis of 450 to 750 of the donors. A later analysis found that TCR association rates varied across HLA loci, with DRB1 alleles showing the most associated TCRs and HLA-C alleles the fewest. Because counts were too low, 15 or so rarely observed V segments, including chromosome 9 orphons, were excluded from the earlier analysis of 587 of the donors. Three of the identified cytomegalovirus-associated TCR beta chains were confirmed in vitro to be specific for cytomegalovirus antigens. Only TCR beta chains were sequenced in this cohort, and the absence of alpha or paired-chain data limited detectable features. Because HLA typing was unavailable for some donors at each locus, only the typed subset was used in association tests. Strong co-occurrence of HLA alleles, especially DR and DQ, made assigning TCR associations to individual alleles difficult.

Counted from cysteine to phenylalanine, this CDR3 has 12 amino acids. Only the CDR3 part of the read is kept: 36 bases, read in frame from the first base. The trim is 1 base for V and 11 bases for J, with a gap of 11 bases between the germline ends. The germline V gene sets CDR1 to MGHRA and CDR2 to YSYEKL. Comments on this clone: Its antigen remains unidentified. There are no base qualities to consult, and no much larger clone falls within one base.

The clonotype comes from a man under 40 in good health and CMV-seropositive. The chain is assembled from TRBV4-1 and TRBJ1-1; perhaps TRBD1 is the D gene, with 6 bases matching. Material: PBMCs. The DNA sequence is as follows: TGCGCCAGCAGCCAAGGACAGGTCCTCGCTTTCTTT. Its translation reads: CASSQGQVLAFF.